This TCR beta chain was profiled in a study of T cell responses to AZD1222 COVID-19 vaccine (dated by TCRdb to the early 2020s). About the investigation overall: TCR sequencing was performed for some 250 trial participants, of whom 200 to 210 were given two doses of AZD1222 and around 26 were given two doses of MenACWY control vaccine. Trial participants were enrolled by age into 18-55, 56-69 and 70-plus year subgroups, with around 150, 28 and 57 TCR-sequenced participants respectively. On the study overall, not on this receptor specifically: Nearly half of unique spike-specific TCRs reportedly recognized epitopes outside regions mutated in the B.1.351 and B.1.1.7 variants. Because no samples from the day 14 peak response were available, repertoires could be characterized only after the peak T cell response. In the small 56-69-year group, the increase in depth fell short of significance, most likely because of low power. Spike-specific TCR breadth and depth rose significantly after two AZD1222 doses compared with day 0 and with MenACWY recipients. Conclusions about previously exposed vaccinees are limited because only six or seven AZD1222 recipients were SARS-CoV-2 seropositive at baseline. Participants were mostly white British, with more females than males. The authors suggested clonal diversity may have been underestimated. The vaccine-associated CD4 TCRs covered the entire spike protein, and the dominant responses fell in regions 160-218 and 743-854.

There are 13 amino acids in the CDR3, from cysteine to phenylalanine inclusive. Solely the CDR3 DNA is kept, with 39 bases framed from the first base. V drops 2 bases and J drops 11 bases, leaving 14 bases in between. Based on the germline V gene, the CDR1 and CDR2 sequences are MNHEY and SVGEGT. The CDR3 regions of human TCRbeta chains were subjected to immunosequencing. As for how the authors treated the data: TCRs in the repertoires were compared against a reference library of SARS-CoV-2-specific TCRs that had been generated with the MIRA antigen-specificity platform. Breadth was defined as the fraction of unique TCRs that were SARS-CoV-2-associated. Depth was defined as the fraction of total T cells that were SARS-CoV-2-associated. Using the MIRA data, each spike-specific TCR was mapped to the spike region that the TCR reacts to and placed in a CD4 or CD8 class. Log10-transformed breadth and depth values were compared by one-way ANOVA with Sidak's multiple comparisons tests. In its TCRdb copy, this immuneACCESS table keeps in-frame sequences only and misses some clones. Where compared with another copy, unresolved V genes explain less than half of these, and the others have no known cause. That table furnishes V, J and clone size, whereas the DNA furnished D and trimming. The sample table lists around 100,000 clones, approximately 86% of them with a count of one. In total, the top ten clones hold roughly 3.3% of the sample.

Worth noting for this clone: What this receptor recognizes is not known. The record has no base qualities; no much larger clone is one base away.

The sample's time point label, decoded: about 28 days (+/-7) after the second vaccine dose. Reading the label with the study, this specimen's treatment or condition is: meningococcal conjugate vaccine given as trial control. Samples from vaccinated people were obtained from the UK trials COV001 and COV002, which included a single-blind randomized controlled phase 2/3 trial of AZD1222 (ChAdOx1 nCoV-19) in healthy adults. Trial participant PBMC samples were collected at day 0 and day 28 after the second dose for TCRbeta chain sequencing. The starting material was peripheral blood, obtained 28 days after the second dose of the MenACWY control vaccine. The rearranged segments are TRBV6-2 or TRBV6-3 and TRBJ2-3, with the D gene call left open. The TCR originated in an adult who received the MenACWY meningococcal vaccine as a control. The DNA reads TGTGCCAGCAGTTACATACTCCCCGAACGGCAGTATTTT. This is translated as CASSYILPERQYF.